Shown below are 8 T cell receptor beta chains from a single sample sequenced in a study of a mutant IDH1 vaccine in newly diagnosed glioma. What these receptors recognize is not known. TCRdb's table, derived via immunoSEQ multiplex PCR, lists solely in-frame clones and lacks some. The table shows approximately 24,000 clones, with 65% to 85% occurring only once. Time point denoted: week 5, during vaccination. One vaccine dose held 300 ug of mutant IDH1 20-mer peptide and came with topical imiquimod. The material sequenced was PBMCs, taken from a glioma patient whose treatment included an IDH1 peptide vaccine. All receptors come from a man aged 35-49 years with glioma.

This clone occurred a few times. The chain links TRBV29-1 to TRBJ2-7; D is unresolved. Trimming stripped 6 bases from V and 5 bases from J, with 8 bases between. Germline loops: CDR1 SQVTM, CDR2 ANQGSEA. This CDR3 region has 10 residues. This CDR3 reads CSVADDEQYF. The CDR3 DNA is TGCAGCGTGGCGGACGACGAGCAGTACTTC.

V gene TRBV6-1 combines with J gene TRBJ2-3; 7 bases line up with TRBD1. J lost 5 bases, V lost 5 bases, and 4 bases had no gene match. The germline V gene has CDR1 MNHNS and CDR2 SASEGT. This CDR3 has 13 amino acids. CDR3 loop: CASSLRDRDTQYF. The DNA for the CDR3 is TGTGCCAGCAGTCTCCGGGACAGAGATACGCAGTATTTT.

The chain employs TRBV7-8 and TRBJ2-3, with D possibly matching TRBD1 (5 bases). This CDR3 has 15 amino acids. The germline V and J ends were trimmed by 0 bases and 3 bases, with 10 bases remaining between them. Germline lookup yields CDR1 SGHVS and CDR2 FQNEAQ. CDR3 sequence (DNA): TGTGCCAGCAGCTTAGCAGGGGATGGGACAGATACGCAGTATTTT. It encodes CASSLAGDGTDTQYF.

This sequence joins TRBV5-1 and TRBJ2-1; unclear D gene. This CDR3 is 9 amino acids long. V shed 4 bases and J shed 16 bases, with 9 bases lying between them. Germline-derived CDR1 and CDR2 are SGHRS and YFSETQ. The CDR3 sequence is CASSPPRFF. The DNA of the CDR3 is TGCGCCAGCAGCCCCCCCCGCTTCTTC.

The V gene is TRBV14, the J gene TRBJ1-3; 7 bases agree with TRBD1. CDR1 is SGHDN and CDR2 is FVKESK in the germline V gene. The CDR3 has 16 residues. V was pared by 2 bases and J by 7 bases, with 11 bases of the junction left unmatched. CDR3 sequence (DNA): TGTGCCAGCAGCCAACCGAGACAGGGAGGGAAGAACACCATATATTTT. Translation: CASSQPRQGGKNTIYF.

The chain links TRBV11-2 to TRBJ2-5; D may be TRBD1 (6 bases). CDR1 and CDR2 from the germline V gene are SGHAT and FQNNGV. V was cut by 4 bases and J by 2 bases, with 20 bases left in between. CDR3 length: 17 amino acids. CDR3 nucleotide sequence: TGTGCCAGCAGCTCGCCCCACCGCCTAGACAGGCAAGAGACCCAGTACTTC. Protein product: CASSSPHRLDRQETQYF.

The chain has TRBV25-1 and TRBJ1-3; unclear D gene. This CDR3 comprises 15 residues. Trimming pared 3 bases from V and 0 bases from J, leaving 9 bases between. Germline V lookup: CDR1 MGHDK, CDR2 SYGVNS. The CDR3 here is CASSEVGLSGNTIYF. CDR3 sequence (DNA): TGTGCCAGCAGTGAGGTCGGGCTCTCTGGAAACACCATATATTTT.

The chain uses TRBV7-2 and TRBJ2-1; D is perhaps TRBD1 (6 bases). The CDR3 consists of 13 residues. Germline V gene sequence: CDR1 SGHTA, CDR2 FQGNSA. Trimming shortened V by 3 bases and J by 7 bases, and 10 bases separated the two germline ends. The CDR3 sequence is CASSFRRGNEQFF. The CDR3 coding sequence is TGTGCCAGCAGCTTTAGAAGGGGGAATGAGCAGTTCTTC.